This T cell receptor (beta chain) emerged from a study of blood T cell repertoires in COVID-19. As for the study in general: Whether acute or convalescent, the COVID-19 samples came from the United States, Italy and Spain. PBMCs, B-cell-depleted T cells, or T cells provided the cDNA or gDNA that made up the material.

This clone was recorded only once. Seattle cases were enrolled at active infection and followed longitudinally. The authors' processing: Reference gene primer amplification yielded estimated nucleated cell counts. Data came from immunoSEQ multiplex PCR; TCRdb stores just in-frame clones and leaves some out. The V and J calls and clone size come from that table; D and trimming were worked out from the DNA. The sample includes 80,000 or so clones, around 85% of them seen just once. Material for sequencing was peripheral blood. The TCR comes from a man aged 45-65 years with COVID-19, enrolled during active disease.

CDR3: CASSLTPGVLANEQFF. The CDR3, as DNA: TGTGCCAGCAGCCTCACCCCGGGAGTGCTTGCCAATGAGCAGTTCTTC. This chain connects TRBV27 to TRBJ2-1; maybe TRBD2 (6 bases). The CDR3 is 16 residues long. V lost 6 bases to trimming and J lost 6 bases, with 21 bases between them. Germline lookup yields CDR1 MNHEY and CDR2 SMNVEV (reference sequence).